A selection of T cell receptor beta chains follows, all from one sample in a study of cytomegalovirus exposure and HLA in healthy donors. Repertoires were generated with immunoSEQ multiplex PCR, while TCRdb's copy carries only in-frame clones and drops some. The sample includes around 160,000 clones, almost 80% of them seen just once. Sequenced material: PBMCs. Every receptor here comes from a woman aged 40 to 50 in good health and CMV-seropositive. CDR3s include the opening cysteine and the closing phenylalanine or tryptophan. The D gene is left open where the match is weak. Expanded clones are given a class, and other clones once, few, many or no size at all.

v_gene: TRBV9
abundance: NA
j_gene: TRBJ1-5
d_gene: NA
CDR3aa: CASSEQGSNQPQHF
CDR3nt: TGTGCCAGCAGCGAACAGGGCTCCAATCAGCCCCAGCATTTT

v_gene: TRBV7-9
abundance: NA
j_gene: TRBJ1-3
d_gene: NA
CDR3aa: CASSLGGGPGNTIYF
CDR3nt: TGTGCCAGCAGCTTAGGTGGTGGCCCTGGAAACACCATATATTTT

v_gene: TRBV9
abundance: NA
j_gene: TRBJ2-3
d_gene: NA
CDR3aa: CASSVGVTTGTDTQYF
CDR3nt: TGTGCCAGCAGCGTAGGCGTGACAACGGGGACAGATACGCAGTATTTT

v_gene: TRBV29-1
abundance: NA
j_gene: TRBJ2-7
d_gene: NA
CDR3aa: CSAKAAGEGEQYF
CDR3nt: TGCAGCGCTAAAGCGGCAGGGGAGGGCGAGCAGTACTTC

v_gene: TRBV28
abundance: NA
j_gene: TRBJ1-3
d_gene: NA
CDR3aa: CAARQGPGNTIYF
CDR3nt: TGTGCCGCCAGGCAGGGCCCTGGAAACACCATATATTTT

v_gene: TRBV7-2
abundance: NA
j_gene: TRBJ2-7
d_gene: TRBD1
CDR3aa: CASSLSGTDGVQYF
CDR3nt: TGTGCCAGCAGCTTATCAGGGACAGACGGGGTGCAGTACTTC

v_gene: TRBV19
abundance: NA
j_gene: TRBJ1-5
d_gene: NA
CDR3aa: CASSISGFSNQPQHF
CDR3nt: TGTGCCAGTAGTATATCCGGGTTTAGCAATCAGCCCCAGCATTTT

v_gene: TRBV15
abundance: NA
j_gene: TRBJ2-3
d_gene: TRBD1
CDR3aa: CATTTEAGTGRTDTQYF
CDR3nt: TGTGCCACCACCACGGAGGCCGGGACAGGGCGCACAGATACGCAGTATTTT

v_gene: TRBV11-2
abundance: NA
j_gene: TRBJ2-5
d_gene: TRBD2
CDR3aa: CASSLVAGGPGETQYF
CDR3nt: TGTGCCAGCAGCTTAGTAGCGGGGGGGCCTGGGGAGACCCAGTACTTC

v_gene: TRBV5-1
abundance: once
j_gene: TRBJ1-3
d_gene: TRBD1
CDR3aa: CASSLGQGLNTIYF
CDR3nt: TGCGCCAGCAGCCTAGGACAGGGGCTAAACACCATATATTTT

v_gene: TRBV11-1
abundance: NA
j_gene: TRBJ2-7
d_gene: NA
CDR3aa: CASSLEQGGYEQYF
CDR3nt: TGTGCCAGCAGCTTAGAACAGGGTGGCTACGAGCAGTACTTC

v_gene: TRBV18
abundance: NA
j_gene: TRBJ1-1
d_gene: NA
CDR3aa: CASSRVGDLNTEAFF
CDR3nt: TGTGCCAGCTCACGAGTCGGGGATTTGAACACTGAAGCTTTCTTT

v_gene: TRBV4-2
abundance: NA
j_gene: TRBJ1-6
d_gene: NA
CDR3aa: CASSQLTGNSPLHF
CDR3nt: TGTGCCAGCAGCCAACTCACAGGGAATTCACCCCTCCACTTT

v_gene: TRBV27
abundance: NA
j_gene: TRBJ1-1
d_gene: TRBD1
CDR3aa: CASSLQGGTEAFF
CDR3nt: TGTGCCAGCAGTCTCCAGGGGGGAACTGAAGCTTTCTTT

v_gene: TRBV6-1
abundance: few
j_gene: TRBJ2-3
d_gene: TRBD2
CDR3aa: CASSDGRGLYTDTQYF
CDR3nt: TGTGCCAGCAGTGACGGGAGGGGACTCTACACAGATACGCAGTATTTT

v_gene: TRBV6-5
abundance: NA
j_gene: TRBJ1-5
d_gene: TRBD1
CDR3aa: CASSRTGVPDQPQHF
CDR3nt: TGTGCCAGCAGTAGGACAGGGGTCCCCGATCAGCCCCAGCATTTT

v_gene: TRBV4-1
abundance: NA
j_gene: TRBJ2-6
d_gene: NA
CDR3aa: CASSQGGRSGANVLTF
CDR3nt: TGCGCCAGCAGCCAAGGTGGGAGATCTGGGGCCAACGTCCTGACTTTC

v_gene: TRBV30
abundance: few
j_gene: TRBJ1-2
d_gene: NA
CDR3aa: CAWSVNTIYGYTF
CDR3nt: TGTGCCTGGAGTGTAAACACAATCTATGGCTACACCTTC

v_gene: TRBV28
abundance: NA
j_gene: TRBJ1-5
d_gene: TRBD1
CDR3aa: CASSQDRGWPQHF
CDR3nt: TGTGCCAGCAGTCAGGACAGGGGGTGGCCCCAGCATTTT

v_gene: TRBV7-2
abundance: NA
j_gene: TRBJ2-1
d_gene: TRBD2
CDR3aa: CASSLGGLAGGQSMDEQFF
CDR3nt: TGTGCCAGCAGCTTAGGGGGACTAGCGGGGGGACAATCTATGGATGAGCAGTTCTTC

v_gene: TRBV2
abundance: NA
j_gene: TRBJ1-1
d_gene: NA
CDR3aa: CASSEDGVTEAFF
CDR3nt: TGTGCCAGCAGTGAAGACGGGGTCACTGAAGCTTTCTTT

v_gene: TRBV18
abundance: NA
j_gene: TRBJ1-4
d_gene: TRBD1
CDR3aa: CASSAVAGQANEKLFF
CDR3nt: TGTGCCAGCTCAGCAGTCGCCGGACAGGCTAATGAAAAACTGTTTTTT

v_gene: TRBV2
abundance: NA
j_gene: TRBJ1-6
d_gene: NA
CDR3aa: CASRSRQGANSPLHF
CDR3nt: TGTGCCAGCAGATCTAGACAAGGGGCTAATTCACCCCTCCACTTT

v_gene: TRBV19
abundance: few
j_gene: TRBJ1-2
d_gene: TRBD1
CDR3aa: CASSSRQGAYEGYTF
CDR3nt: TGTGCCAGTAGTAGTCGACAGGGGGCTTACGAAGGCTACACCTTC